A single sample is the source of the 10 T cell receptor beta chains below, sequenced in a study of response to subunit inactivated influenza vaccine. TCRdb re-called the RT-PCR reads with MiXCR, one entry per CDR3 protein. The sample records 600,000 to 700,000 distinct CDR3 sequences, around 13% being singletons. Sample: PBMCs from blood, taken about 14 days before vaccination. These receptors were taken from a man aged 50-59 years who received an inactivated influenza vaccine.

This clonotype was observed a handful of times. V is TRBV6-1 and J is TRBJ1-1; 8 nucleotides line up with TRBD1. The CDR3 consists of 14 residues. The junction had 13 bases not matched to a gene; V was cut back by 6 bases and J by 10 bases. Germline lookup yields CDR1 MNHNS and CDR2 SASEGT. CDR3: CASSPGQGIIGAFF. Here the CDR3 DNA reads TGTGCCAGCAGCCCTGGACAGGGTATTATCGGAGCTTTCTTT.

This clonotype was seen a few times. This chain joins TRBV5-1 and TRBJ2-2; D not certain. Germline CDR1 and CDR2: SGHRS and YFSETQ. The CDR3 runs to 12 residues. Trimming shortened V by 9 bases and J by 5 bases, and 11 bases separated the two germline ends. CDR3 region: CATPTETGELFF. The CDR3 nucleotides are TGCGCCACCCCCACGGAGACCGGGGAGCTGTTTTTT.

This chain connects TRBV18 to TRBJ1-4; D is ambiguous. CDR3 length: 17 amino acids. The germline gives CDR1 KGHSH, CDR2 LQKENI. V gave up 0 bases and J gave up 5 bases, with 16 bases separating them. The CDR3 DNA follows: TGTGCCAGCTCACCACCCGGACGGTCTCTCTTGAATGAAAAACTGTTTTTT. It encodes CASSPPGRSLLNEKLFF.

The chain recombines TRBV12-3 or TRBV12-4 with TRBJ2-3; 12 positions agree with TRBD2. V lost 4 bases and J lost 0; bases outside the gene matches: 23. The CDR3 loop spans 23 amino acids. CDR3: CASSSPSSGRAPGGSSSTDTQYF. The CDR3 DNA reads TGTGCCAGCAGTTCCCCCTCTAGCGGGAGGGCCCCGGGGGGGTCCAGTAGCACAGATACGCAGTATTTT.

This clonotype was observed a handful of times. The rearrangement joins TRBV12-5 to TRBJ1-1; 8 nucleotides agree with TRBD1. The length of the CDR3 is 15 residues. V was pared by 6 bases and J by 5 bases, with 11 bases of the junction left unmatched. Germline CDR1 LGHNT, CDR2 FRNRAP. CDR3: CASGPRGPMGTEAFF. CDR3 bases: TGTGCTAGTGGCCCCAGGGGGCCCATGGGAACTGAAGCTTTCTTT.

V and J are TRBV27 and TRBJ2-5; weak D call: TRBD1 (6 bases). The CDR3 has 15 residues. V dropped 3 bases and J dropped 5 bases, with 16 bases sitting between them. Germline assignment: CDR1 MNHEY and CDR2 SMNVEV (reference sequence). The DNA of the CDR3 is TGTGCCAGCAGTTTCCGGCGGACCCAGGGGGAGACCCAGTACTTC. This gives the protein CASSFRRTQGETQYF.

V usage is TRBV4-3 and J usage is TRBJ2-6; perhaps TRBD2 as D (7 bases). Germline lookup yields CDR1 LGHNA and CDR2 YSLEER. CDR3 length: 19 residues. The V end lost 0 bases, the J end lost 1 base, and 16 bases lay between the germline ends. The CDR3, as DNA: TGCGCCAGCAGCCAAGATCTCCAGGGGAGGGTATCTGGGGCCAACGTCCTGACTTTC. This codes for CASSQDLQGRVSGANVLTF.

The chain links TRBV5-6 to TRBJ2-2, with 12 bases lining up with TRBD2. The junction had 7 bases not matched to a gene; V was cut back by 4 bases and J by 0 bases. There are 18 residues in the CDR3. The germline gives CDR1 SGHDT, CDR2 YYEEEE. The CDR3 spells CASSTGLAGRANTGELFF. Written as DNA, the CDR3 is TGTGCCAGCAGCACTGGACTAGCGGGAAGGGCGAACACCGGGGAGCTGTTTTTT.

There are many counts of this clonotype. This chain links TRBV12-3 or TRBV12-4 with TRBJ1-1; no clear D. V lost 0 bases, J lost 14 bases, and 16 bases lay in between. CDR3 length equals 13 residues. The CDR3 here is CASSLAGFFPQFF. The CDR3 DNA reads TGTGCCAGCAGTTTAGCGGGGTTCTTCCCGCAGTTCTTT.

In its sample, this clonotype was seen a few times. The chain combines TRBV7-2 with TRBJ2-1; D gene unclear. Trimming stripped 4 bases from V and 5 bases from J, with 12 bases between. In germline, CDR1 is SGHTA, CDR2 FQGNSA. The CDR3 sequence is 14 residues long. The CDR3 region has the DNA TGTGCCAGCAGCTCTCAAGTCCCCAACAATGAGCAGTTCTTC. Translated: CASSSQVPNNEQFF.